This T cell receptor beta chain came from a study of control samples from healthy donors and cancer patients. Assay: immunoSEQ multiplex PCR; the TCRdb copy retains only in-frame clones and omits some. The sample consists of about 120,000 clones, 87% of them appearing once. This TCR derives from a man aged 18 to 30 in good health. The sample taken for sequencing was blood.

In nucleotides, the CDR3 is TGCAGCGTTGGATTCAGGGCTTCCAATGAGCAGTTCTTC. Translated, it gives CSVGFRASNEQFF. The rearrangement uses TRBV29-1 and TRBJ2-1; D perhaps matches TRBD1 (5 bases). The V and J ends lost 4 bases and 6 bases respectively, with 13 bases between them. Germline CDR1 reads SQVTM; CDR2 reads ANQGSEA. This CDR3 is built from 13 residues.